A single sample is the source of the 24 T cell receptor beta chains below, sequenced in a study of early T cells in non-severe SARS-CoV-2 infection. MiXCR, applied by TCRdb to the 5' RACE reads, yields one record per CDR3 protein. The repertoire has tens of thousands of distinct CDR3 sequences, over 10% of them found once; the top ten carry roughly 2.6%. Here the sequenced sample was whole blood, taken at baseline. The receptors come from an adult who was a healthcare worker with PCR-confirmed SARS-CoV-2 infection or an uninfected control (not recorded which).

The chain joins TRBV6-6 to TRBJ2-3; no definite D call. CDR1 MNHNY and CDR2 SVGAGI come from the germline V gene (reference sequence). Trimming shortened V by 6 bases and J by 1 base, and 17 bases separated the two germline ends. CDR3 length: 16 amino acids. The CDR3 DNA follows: TGTGCCAGCAGATCTACTGTAGCCGGGCGCACAGATACGCAGTATTTT. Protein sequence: CASRSTVAGRTDTQYF.

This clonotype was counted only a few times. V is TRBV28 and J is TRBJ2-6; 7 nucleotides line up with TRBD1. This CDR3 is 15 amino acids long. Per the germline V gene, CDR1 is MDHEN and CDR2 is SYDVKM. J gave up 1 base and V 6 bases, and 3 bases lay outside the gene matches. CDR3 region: CASRSTGSGANVLTF. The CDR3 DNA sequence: TGTGCCAGCAGATCGACAGGGTCTGGGGCCAACGTCCTGACTTTC.

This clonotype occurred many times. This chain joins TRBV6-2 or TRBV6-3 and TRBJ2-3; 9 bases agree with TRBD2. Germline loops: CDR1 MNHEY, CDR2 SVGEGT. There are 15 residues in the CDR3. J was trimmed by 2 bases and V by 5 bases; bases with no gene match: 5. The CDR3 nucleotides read TGTGCCAGCAGTCGGGGACTAGCACTCACAGATACGCAGTATTTT. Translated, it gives CASSRGLALTDTQYF.

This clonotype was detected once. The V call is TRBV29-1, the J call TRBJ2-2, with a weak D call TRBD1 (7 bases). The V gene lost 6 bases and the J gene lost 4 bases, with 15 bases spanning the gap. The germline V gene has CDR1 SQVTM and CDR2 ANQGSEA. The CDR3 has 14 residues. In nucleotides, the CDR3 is TGCAGCGTCCAAGCAGGGGGGATCACCGGGGAGCTGTTTTTT. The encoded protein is CSVQAGGITGELFF.

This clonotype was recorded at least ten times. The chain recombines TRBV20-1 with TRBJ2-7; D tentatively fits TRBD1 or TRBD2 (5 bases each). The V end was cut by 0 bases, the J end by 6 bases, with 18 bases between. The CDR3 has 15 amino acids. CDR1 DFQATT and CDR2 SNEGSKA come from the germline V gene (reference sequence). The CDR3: CSARDSGQGVREQYF. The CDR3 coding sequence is TGCAGTGCTAGAGATTCTGGGCAGGGAGTACGCGAGCAGTACTTC.

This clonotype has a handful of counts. CDR3 coding DNA: TGTGCCAGCTCACCAATGACGGGACAGGACATTCAGTACTTC. This sequence encodes CASSPMTGQDIQYF. The genes are TRBV18 and TRBJ2-4; TRBD1 aligns across 8 bases. The ends lost 2 bases at V and 8 bases at J; junction bases unmatched: 5. CDR3 length: 14 amino acids. Germline loops: CDR1 KGHSH, CDR2 LQKENI.

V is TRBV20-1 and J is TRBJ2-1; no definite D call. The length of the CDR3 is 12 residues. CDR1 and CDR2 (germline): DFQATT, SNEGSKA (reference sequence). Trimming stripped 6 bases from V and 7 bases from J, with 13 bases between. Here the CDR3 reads CSADGRPNEQFF. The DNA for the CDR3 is TGCAGTGCGGACGGCAGGCCGAATGAGCAGTTCTTC.

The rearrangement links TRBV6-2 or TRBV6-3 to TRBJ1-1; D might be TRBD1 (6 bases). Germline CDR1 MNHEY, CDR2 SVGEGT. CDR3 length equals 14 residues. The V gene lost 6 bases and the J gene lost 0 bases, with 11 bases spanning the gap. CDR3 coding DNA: TGTGCCAGCAGGCTAGGGGGTTTGAACACTGAAGCTTTCTTT. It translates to CASRLGGLNTEAFF.

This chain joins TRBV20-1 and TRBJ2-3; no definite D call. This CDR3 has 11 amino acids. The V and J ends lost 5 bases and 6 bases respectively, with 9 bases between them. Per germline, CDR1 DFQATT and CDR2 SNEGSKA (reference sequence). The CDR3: CSARTLDTQYF. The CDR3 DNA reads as TGCAGTGCTCGAACCTTGGATACGCAGTATTTT.

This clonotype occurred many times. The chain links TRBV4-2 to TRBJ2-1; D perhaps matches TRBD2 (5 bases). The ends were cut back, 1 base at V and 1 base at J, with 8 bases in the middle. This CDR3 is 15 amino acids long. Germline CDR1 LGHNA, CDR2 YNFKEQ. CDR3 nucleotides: TGTGCCAGCAGCCAAGTCGGAGGATCCTACAATGAGCAGTTCTTC. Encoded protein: CASSQVGGSYNEQFF.

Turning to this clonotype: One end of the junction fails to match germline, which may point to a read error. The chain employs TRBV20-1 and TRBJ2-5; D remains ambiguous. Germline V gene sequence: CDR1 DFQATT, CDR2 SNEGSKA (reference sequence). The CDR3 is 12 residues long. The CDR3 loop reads CSALATQGTQYF. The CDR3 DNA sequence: TGCAGTGCTCTGGCGACCCAAGGGACCCAGTACTTC.

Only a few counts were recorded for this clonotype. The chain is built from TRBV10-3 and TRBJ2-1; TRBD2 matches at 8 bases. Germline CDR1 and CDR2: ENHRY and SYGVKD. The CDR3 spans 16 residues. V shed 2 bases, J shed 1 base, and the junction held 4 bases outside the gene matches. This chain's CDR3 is CAISEAGGLSYNEQFF. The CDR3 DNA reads TGTGCCATCAGTGAGGCGGGGGGTTTGTCCTACAATGAGCAGTTCTTC.

Here the CDR3 reads CASSLRPYTGELFF. For the CDR3, the DNA is TGTGCCAGCAGCTTAAGGCCGTACACCGGGGAGCTGTTTTTT. The V and J genes are TRBV7-3 and TRBJ2-2, with D unresolved. CDR3 length: 14 residues. Germline V gene sequence: CDR1 SGHTA, CDR2 FQGTGA. Trimming pared 1 base from V and 3 bases from J, leaving 6 bases between.

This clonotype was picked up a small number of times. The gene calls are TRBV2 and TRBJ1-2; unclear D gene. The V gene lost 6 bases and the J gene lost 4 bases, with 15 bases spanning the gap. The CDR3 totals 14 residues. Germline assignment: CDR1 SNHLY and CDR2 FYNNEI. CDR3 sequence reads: CASSLGSLTYGYTF. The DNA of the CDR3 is TGTGCCAGCAGCCTTGGGTCCCTCACCTATGGCTACACCTTC. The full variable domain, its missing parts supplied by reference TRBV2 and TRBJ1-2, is EPEVTQTPSHQVTQMGQEVILRCVPISNHLYFYWYRQILGQKVEFLVSFYNNEISEKSEIFDDQFSVERPDGSNFTLKIRSTKLEDSAMYFCASSLGSLTYGYTFGSGTRLTVV.

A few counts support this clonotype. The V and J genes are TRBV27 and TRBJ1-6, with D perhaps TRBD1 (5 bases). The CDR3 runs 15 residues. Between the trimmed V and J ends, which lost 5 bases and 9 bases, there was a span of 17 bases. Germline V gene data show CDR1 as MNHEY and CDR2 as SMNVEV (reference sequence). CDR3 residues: CASSPPGVGGSPLHF. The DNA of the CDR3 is TGTGCCAGCAGTCCCCCGGGGGTTGGTGGTTCACCCCTCCACTTT.

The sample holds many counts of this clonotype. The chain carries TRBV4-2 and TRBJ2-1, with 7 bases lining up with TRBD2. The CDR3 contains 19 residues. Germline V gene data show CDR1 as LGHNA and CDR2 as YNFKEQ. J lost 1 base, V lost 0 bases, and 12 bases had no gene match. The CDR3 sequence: CASSQDRRRGYRSYNEQFF. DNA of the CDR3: TGTGCCAGCAGCCAAGATCGGAGGCGGGGGTACCGGTCCTACAATGAGCAGTTCTTC.

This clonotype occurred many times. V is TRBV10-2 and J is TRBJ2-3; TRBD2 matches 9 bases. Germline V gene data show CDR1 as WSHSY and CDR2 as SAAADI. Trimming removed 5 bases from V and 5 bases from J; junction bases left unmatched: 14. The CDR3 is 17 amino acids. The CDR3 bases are TGCGCCAGCAGTTTTTCTCGGGCGGGGGGGTCTCAAGATACGCAGTATTTT. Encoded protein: CASSFSRAGGSQDTQYF.

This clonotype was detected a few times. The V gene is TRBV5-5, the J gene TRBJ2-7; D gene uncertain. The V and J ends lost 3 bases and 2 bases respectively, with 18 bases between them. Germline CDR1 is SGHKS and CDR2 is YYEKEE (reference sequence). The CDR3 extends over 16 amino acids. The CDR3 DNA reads TGTGCCAGCAGCTCGGTCGCGAACAGACTTACCTACGAGCAGTACTTC. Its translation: CASSSVANRLTYEQYF. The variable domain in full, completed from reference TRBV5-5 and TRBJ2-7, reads DAGVTQSPTHLIKTRGQQVTLRCSPISGHKSVSWYQQVLGQGPQFIFQYYEKEERGRGNFPDRFSARQFPNYSSELNVNALLLGDSALYLCASSSVANRLTYEQYFGPGTRLTVT.

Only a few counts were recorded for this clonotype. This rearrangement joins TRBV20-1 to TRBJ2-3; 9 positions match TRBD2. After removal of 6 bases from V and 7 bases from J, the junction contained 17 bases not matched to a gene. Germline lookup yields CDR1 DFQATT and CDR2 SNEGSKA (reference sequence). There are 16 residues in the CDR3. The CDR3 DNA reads TGCAGTGCGTCTCAAGGACTAGCGAGGGAATTCAATACGCAGTATTTT. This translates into CSASQGLAREFNTQYF.

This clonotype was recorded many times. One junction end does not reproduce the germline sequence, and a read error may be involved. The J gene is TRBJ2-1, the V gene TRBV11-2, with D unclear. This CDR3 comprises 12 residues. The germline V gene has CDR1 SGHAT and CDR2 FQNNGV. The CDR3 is CASSLVPGKAIF. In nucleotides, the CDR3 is TGTGCCAGCAGCTTAGTGCCAGGAAAAGCCATCTTC.

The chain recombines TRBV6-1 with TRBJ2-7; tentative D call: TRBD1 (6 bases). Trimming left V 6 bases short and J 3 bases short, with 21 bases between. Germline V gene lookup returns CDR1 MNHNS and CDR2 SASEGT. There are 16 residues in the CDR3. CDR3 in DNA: TGTGCCAGCAGCGAAACAGGGACCTGGGGGTTCTACGAGCAGTACTTC. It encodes CASSETGTWGFYEQYF.

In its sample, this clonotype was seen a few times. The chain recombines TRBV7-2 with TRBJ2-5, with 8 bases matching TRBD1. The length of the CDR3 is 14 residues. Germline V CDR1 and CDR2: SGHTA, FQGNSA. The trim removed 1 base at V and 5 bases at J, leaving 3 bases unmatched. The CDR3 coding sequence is TGTGCCAGCAGCTTAGGGACAGGGATGGAGACCCAGTACTTC. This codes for CASSLGTGMETQYF. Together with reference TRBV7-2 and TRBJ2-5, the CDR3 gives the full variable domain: GAGVSQSPSNKVTEKGKDVELRCDPISGHTALYWYRQSLGQGLEFLIYFQGNSAPDKSGLPSDRFSAERTGGSVSTLTIQRTQQEDSAVYLCASSLGTGMETQYFGPGTRLLVL.

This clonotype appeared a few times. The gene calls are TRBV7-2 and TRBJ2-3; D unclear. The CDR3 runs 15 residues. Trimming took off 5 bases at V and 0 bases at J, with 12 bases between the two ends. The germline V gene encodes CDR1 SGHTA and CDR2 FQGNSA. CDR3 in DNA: TGTGCCAGCAGCCACCTCCTCTCTAGCACAGATACGCAGTATTTT. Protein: CASSHLLSSTDTQYF. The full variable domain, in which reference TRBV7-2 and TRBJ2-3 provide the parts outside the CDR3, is GAGVSQSPSNKVTEKGKDVELRCDPISGHTALYWYRQSLGQGLEFLIYFQGNSAPDKSGLPSDRFSAERTGGSVSTLTIQRTQQEDSAVYLCASSHLLSSTDTQYFGPGTRLTVL.

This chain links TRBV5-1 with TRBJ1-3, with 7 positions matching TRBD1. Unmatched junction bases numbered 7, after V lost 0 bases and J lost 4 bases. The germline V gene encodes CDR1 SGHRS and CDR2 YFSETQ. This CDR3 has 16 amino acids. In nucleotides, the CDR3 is TGCGCCAGCAGCTTGGGCGACAGGGCTGCGGGAAACACCATATATTTT. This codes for CASSLGDRAAGNTIYF.